These T cell receptor beta chains were read from a single sample in a study of OX40 agonist ivuxolimab in advanced cancers. Libraries were prepared by immunoSEQ multiplex PCR; TCRdb keeps only in-frame clonotypes and omits some of them. Here the sample spans approximately 90,000 clones, around 88% being singletons. The sequencing here drew on CD4+ or CD8+ T cells sorted from blood, taken in a trial of the OX40 agonist ivuxolimab. The source is an adult with an advanced solid tumor such as melanoma, head and neck, liver or kidney cancer. The CDR3 runs from the conserved cysteine through the conserved F or W. The D gene is left open where the match is weak. Only some rows state a clone size, as once, few, many or a class for expanded clones.

>TRBJ2-2|-|-|TRBV5-6
TGTGCCAGCAGCCCCATAAGGGCAGGCTTGAACACCGGGGAGCTGTTTTTT
CASSPIRAGLNTGELFF
>TRBJ2-2|-|-|TRBV19
TGTGCCAGTAGTTCGGTCAGAAACACCGGGGAGCTGTTTTTT
CASSSVRNTGELFF
>TRBJ1-4|-|-|TRBV11-2
TGTGCCAGCAGCCATGAGGGGCAAGCTAATGAAAAACTGTTTTTT
CASSHEGQANEKLFF
>TRBJ1-1|-|-|TRBV5-1
TGCGCCAGCAGCGAAGGGACGAACACTGAAGCTTTCTTT
CASSEGTNTEAFF
>TRBJ2-6|-|TRBD1|TRBV10-3
TGTGCCATCAGTGCGGTGCCGGGACAGGGAAGCTCTGGGGCCAACGTCCTGACTTTC
CAISAVPGQGSSGANVLTF
>TRBJ2-7|once|TRBD1|TRBV9
TGTGCCAGCAGCGCGACGGGACAGGGAGCGTGGGAGCAGTACTTC
CASSATGQGAWEQYF
>TRBJ1-5|-|TRBD1|TRBV5-1
TGCGCCGGCAGCTTGGCAGGGGGGAACAATCAGCCCCAGCATTTT
CAGSLAGGNNQPQHF
>TRBJ1-1|-|TRBD1|TRBV14
TGTGCCAGCAGCCGGGGACAGGTTATGAGGCGGAACACTGAAGCTTTCTTT
CASSRGQVMRRNTEAFF
>TRBJ1-1|-|-|TRBV5-5
TGTGCCAGCACCCACCGGTGGATGAACACTGAAGCTTTCTTT
CASTHRWMNTEAFF
>TRBJ2-2|-|-|TRBV7-3
TGTGCCAGCAGCGAATCCCCCGGGGAGCTGTTTTTT
CASSESPGELFF
>TRBJ2-7|-|-|TRBV11-2
TGTGCCAGCAGCAAACTCAGGGTCAACGAGCAGTACTTC
CASSKLRVNEQYF
>TRBJ1-1|-|-|TRBV7-2
TGTGCCAGCAGCTCCTATGGACCAAGTGAAGCTTTCTTT
CASSSYGPSEAFF
>TRBJ2-1|-|-|TRBV7-9
TGTGCCAGCAGCCCCCCAAAGCGACTCCTCGACAACTACAATGAGCAGTTCTTC
CASSPPKRLLDNYNEQFF
>TRBJ1-2|-|-|TRBV10-3
TGTGCCATCCAAGGTTACGAAATCAAGAACTACACCTTC
CAIQGYEIKNYTF
>TRBJ2-3|-|-|TRBV7-3
TGTGCCAGCAGCCTACAGTGGGGAGATACGCAGTATTTT
CASSLQWGDTQYF
>TRBJ1-5|-|TRBD1|TRBV2
TGTGCCAGCTGGGACAGGGGTAGCAATCAGCCCCAGCATTTT
CASWDRGSNQPQHF
>TRBJ1-5|-|-|TRBV4-1
TGCGCCAGCAGCCAAGAACCCAGGGGTGAGCGGCCCCAGCATTTT
CASSQEPRGERPQHF
>TRBJ1-6|-|TRBD1|TRBV30
TGTGCCTGGAGTGTTGACAGGGACATATACTCACCCCTCCACTTT
CAWSVDRDIYSPLHF
>TRBJ2-3|once|TRBD2|TRBV9
TGTGCCAGCAGCCTCCGTGGCGGGAGGGATGAAGATACGCAGTATTTT
CASSLRGGRDEDTQYF
>TRBJ1-1|-|-|TRBV7-3
TGTGCCAGCAGCCCCCTACAAGGTTCAATGAACACTGAAGCTTTCTTT
CASSPLQGSMNTEAFF
>TRBJ2-2|-|-|TRBV27
TGTGCCAGCAGTTTATATCAGCGGGCCACCCTAAACACCGGGGAGCTGTTTTTT
CASSLYQRATLNTGELFF
>TRBJ1-5|-|-|TRBV30
TGTGCCTGGAGTTTATCGGGGAGCAATCAGCCCCAGCATTTT
CAWSLSGSNQPQHF
>TRBJ2-3|-|TRBD1|TRBV10-3
TGTGCCATCAGGGGGACAGAGACAGATACGCAGTATTTT
CAIRGTETDTQYF
>TRBJ2-3|-|-|TRBV10-3
TGTGCCATCAGTGGGTCTAGCGTCGGTGATACGCAGTATTTT
CAISGSSVGDTQYF
>TRBJ2-7|-|-|TRBV20-1
TGCAGTGCTAAGGCGGCGGGGGCCTGGCACTTC
CSAKAAGAWHF
>TRBJ2-7|-|TRBD1|TRBV19
TGTGCCAGTAGTCCGCCGGGACAGGGGGCCTACGAGCAGTACTTC
CASSPPGQGAYEQYF
>TRBJ2-1|-|-|TRBV5-4
TGTGCCAGCAGCTTTTCGGGACTGGCTAACAATGAGCAGTTCTTC
CASSFSGLANNEQFF
>TRBJ2-5|-|TRBD1|TRBV5-4
TGTGCCAGCAGCTTGGTGTCGACAGGGGGTTTGGAGACCCAGTACTTC
CASSLVSTGGLETQYF
>TRBJ2-5|-|-|TRBV5-4
TGTGCCAGCAGCTTACAGGATCAAGAGACCCAGTACTTC
CASSLQDQETQYF
>TRBJ2-7|-|-|TRBV15
TGTGCCACCAGCAGAGATCGGGAGCATTCCTCCTACGAGCAGTACTTC
CATSRDREHSSYEQYF
>TRBJ2-3|-|TRBD2|TRBV6-1
TGTGCCAGCAGTGAATTGGCTAGCGGGGGATATACGCAGTATTTT
CASSELASGGYTQYF
>TRBJ2-1|-|-|TRBV19
TGTGCCAGTAGTAAAAGAGCGGGCCAAAACAATGAGCAGTTCTTC
CASSKRAGQNNEQFF
>TRBJ2-1|-|TRBD2|TRBV4-2
TGTGCCAGCAGCCAAGATGGGGTAGCGGGAGGGACTAACAATGAGCAGTTCTTC
CASSQDGVAGGTNNEQFF
>TRBJ1-3|few|-|TRBV9
TGTGCCAGCAGCTTCAGAAGTGGGGACACCATATATTTT
CASSFRSGDTIYF
>TRBJ2-5|-|-|TRBV18
TGTGCCAGCTCACCACTGGGGCTAACGGGGGACAAAGAGACCCAGTACTTC
CASSPLGLTGDKETQYF
>TRBJ2-5|-|TRBD2|TRBV5-1
TGCGCCAGCAGCTTCGAGCCCAGGTCCCTCCGGGGGGAAGAGACCCAGTACTTC
CASSFEPRSLRGEETQYF
>TRBJ1-6|few|TRBD1|TRBV18
TGTGCCAGCTCACCGACGACAGGGGGTAATTCACCCCTCCACTTT
CASSPTTGGNSPLHF
>TRBJ1-2|-|TRBD1|TRBV7-9
TGTGCCAGCAGCCGAGGACAGGGAGGCTATGGCTACACCTTC
CASSRGQGGYGYTF
>TRBJ2-5|-|-|TRBV6-1
TGTGCCAGCAGTGTCCAGCCGGGGGCCGACCAAGAGACCCAGTACTTC
CASSVQPGADQETQYF
>TRBJ1-1|few|-|TRBV25-1
TGTGCCAGCAGAGAACAGGACACTGAAGCTTTCTTT
CASREQDTEAFF
>TRBJ1-2|-|-|TRBV27
TGTGCCAGCAGTTCCGGACTTCGAGCTAACTATGGCTACACCTTC
CASSSGLRANYGYTF
>TRBJ1-2|-|-|TRBV28
TGTGCCAGCACCGGGGGGGGACCTAGGTACTATGGCTACACCTTC
CASTGGGPRYYGYTF
>TRBJ2-3|-|-|TRBV7-3
TGTGCCAGCAGTAACCTCCGGACAGACACAGATACGCAGTATTTT
CASSNLRTDTDTQYF
>TRBJ2-3|-|TRBD2|TRBV25-1
TGTGCCAGCAGTCCCACGACTAGCGGAGCCATCACAGATACGCAGTATTTT
CASSPTTSGAITDTQYF
>TRBJ1-1|-|TRBD1|TRBV29-1
TGCAGCGGTATGACAGGGGGGAACACTGAAGCTTTCTTT
CSGMTGGNTEAFF
>TRBJ1-1|-|-|TRBV11-2
TGTGCCAGCAGCTTAGAAGGTTCCAGCTACACTGAAGCTTTCTTT
CASSLEGSSYTEAFF
>TRBJ1-6|-|-|TRBV30
TGTGCCTGGAGTAGTGGGATAACGAATTCACCCCTCCACTTT
CAWSSGITNSPLHF
>TRBJ2-3|-|-|TRBV2
TGTGCCAGCAGTGAGAGGCGAGAGGCGGACAATACGCAGTATTTT
CASSERREADNTQYF
>TRBJ2-7|-|-|TRBV12-2
TGTGCAAGTCGCTTTCCGACTAGCGATTTCCCCTCGGGAAGTAACGAGCAGTACTTC
CASRFPTSDFPSGSNEQYF
>TRBJ2-7|-|-|TRBV5-1
TGCGCCAGCAGCTTGGGGGTCTCCTACGAGCAGTACTTC
CASSLGVSYEQYF